The clone carrying this TCR beta chain was seen many times. Its target is unknown. This beta chain lies outside the target of a library built for alpha chains; its clone size means little. Per the germline V gene, CDR1 is SGHRS and CDR2 is YFSETQ. V lost 5 bases, J lost 4 bases, and 8 bases stayed unmatched. This CDR3 region has 16 residues. The data originate from a study of spatial heterogeneity in lung cancer. Findings and caveats of the study: Counts of expanded intratumoral alpha and beta TCRs tracked tumor mutation counts.

TCRdb re-derived calls from the 5' RACE reads in MiXCR, one entry per CDR3 protein. The table lists about 13,000 distinct CDR3 sequences, about 6% of them singletons. Time point given: sample taken at primary tumor resection. The material was lung tumor tissue, obtained at surgery. This chain connects TRBV5-1 to TRBJ2-1, with TRBD2 identical over 11 bases. The origin of this receptor is a female donor with early-stage non-small cell lung cancer. The CDR3 DNA reads TGCGCCAGCAGTCCGGCTAGCGGGGGGACATACAATGAGCAGTTCTTC. Translated: CASSPASGGTYNEQFF.